These 30 T cell receptor beta chains were sequenced from one sample in a study of blood T cell repertoires in COVID-19. Using immunoSEQ multiplex PCR, the repertoire was profiled, and TCRdb retains in-frame clones only, with some absent. The sample contains about 300,000 clones, around 88% of which appear only once. The sample consisted of peripheral blood. Receptor source: a woman aged 25 to 45 with COVID-19, enrolled during active disease.

The chain couples TRBV12-3 or TRBV12-4 to TRBJ1-6; the D is unclear. With 4 bases removed from V and 9 bases from J, the gap between germline ends came to 10 bases. The CDR3 has 13 residues. This chain's CDR3 is CASSSSVISPLHF. The CDR3 nucleotides read TGTGCCAGCAGTTCCTCAGTTATTTCACCCCTCCACTTT.

In DNA, the CDR3 is TGTGCCAGCAGCGTAGACGGGAGTCGGAATTCACCCCTCCACTTT. Its translation is CASSVDGSRNSPLHF. The rearrangement links TRBV9 to TRBJ1-6, with D uncertain. Trimming pared 0 bases from V and 7 bases from J, leaving 11 bases between. CDR1 is SGDLS and CDR2 is YYNGEE in the germline V gene. This CDR3 is 15 amino acids long.

The chain uses TRBV10-2 and TRBJ2-1; 7 bases fit TRBD1. The length of the CDR3 is 13 residues. In germline, CDR1 is WSHSY, CDR2 SAAADI. V trimming: 11 bases; J trimming: 3 bases; junction bases outside the gene matches: 7. For the CDR3, the DNA is TGCGCCGCCGGACAGGAGAACTACAATGAGCAGTTCTTC. This encodes CAAGQENYNEQFF.

This clone was seen once. This chain joins TRBV29-1 and TRBJ1-3; no clear D gene. CDR3 length: 11 amino acids. Germline assignment: CDR1 SQVTM and CDR2 ANQGSEA. Trimming took off 6 bases at V and 1 base at J, with 4 bases between the two ends. The CDR3 DNA sequence: TGCAGCGTGAGTTCTGGAAACACCATATATTTT. It translates to CSVSSGNTIYF. Full variable domain (missing parts from reference TRBV29-1 and TRBJ1-3): SAVISQKPSRDICQRGTSLTIQCQVDSQVTMMFWYRQQPGQSLTLIATANQGSEATYESGFVIDKFPISRPNLTFSTLTVSNMSPEDSSIYLCSVSSGNTIYFGEGSWLTVV.

This clone was counted between two and nine times. This chain connects TRBV24-1 to TRBJ1-2; D may be TRBD1 (6 bases). The CDR3 is 13 amino acids. The V end was cut by 9 bases, the J end by 3 bases, with 13 bases between. CDR1 and CDR2 (germline): KGHDR, SFDVKD. The DNA for the CDR3 is TGTGCCACCGGAAGGGCAGGGGACTATGGCTACACCTTC. It translates to CATGRAGDYGYTF.

J is TRBJ2-2 and V is TRBV13; no clear D. The V and J ends lost 2 bases and 4 bases respectively, with 5 bases between them. The length of the CDR3 is 13 residues. The germline CDR1 and CDR2 sequences are PRHDT and FYEKMQ (reference sequence). CDR3 sequence: CASSLRGTGELFF. Written as DNA, the CDR3 is TGTGCCAGCAGCTTACGAGGCACCGGGGAGCTGTTTTTT.

The rearrangement joins TRBV11-3 to TRBJ2-3; TRBD2 matches at 10 bases. V shed 6 bases and J 8 bases; nucleotides not matched to a gene: 11. Germline V gene lookup returns CDR1 SGHNT and CDR2 YENEEA. The CDR3 covers 15 residues. The CDR3 nucleotides are TGTGCCAGCAGTACCGGGACTAGCGCTTCCGGTACGCAGTATTTT. Amino acid sequence: CASSTGTSASGTQYF.

This CDR3 reads CASSFSPVGTDTQYF. CDR3 bases: TGCGCCAGCAGCTTTTCTCCGGTGGGCACAGATACGCAGTATTTT. The chain employs TRBV5-1 and TRBJ2-3; no firm D call. Germline lookup yields CDR1 SGHRS and CDR2 YFSETQ. The length of the CDR3 is 15 residues. V lost 2 bases to trimming and J lost 1 base, with 11 bases between them. Complete variable domain (other parts from reference TRBV5-1 and TRBJ2-3): KAGVTQTPRYLIKTRGQQVTLSCSPISGHRSVSWYQQTPGQGLQFLFEYFSETQRNKGNFPGRFSGRQFSNSRSEMNVSTLELGDSALYLCASSFSPVGTDTQYFGPGTRLTVL.

This chain connects TRBV30 to TRBJ2-2, with 8 bases fitting TRBD1. Germline CDR1 GTSNPN, CDR2 SVGIG (reference sequence). With V trimmed by 3 bases and J by 4 bases, 7 bases remained unmatched. The CDR3 totals 15 residues. The CDR3 DNA reads TGTGCCTGGAGGGCCCAACAGGGGGGCACCGGGGAGCTGTTTTTT. Its translation is CAWRAQQGGTGELFF.

This clone has only one observation. This chain connects TRBV4-3 to TRBJ1-2, with 9 bases fitting TRBD1. Germline values: CDR1 LGHNA, CDR2 YSLEER. This CDR3 region has 15 residues. J gave up 4 bases and V 2 bases, and 5 bases lay outside the gene matches. The CDR3 coding sequence is TGCGCCAGCAGCCAACGACAGGGGGTGGGCTATGGCTACACCTTC. This translates into CASSQRQGVGYGYTF.

This clone showed up just once. This chain uses TRBV4-1 with TRBJ2-3; D might be TRBD2 (6 bases). The germline V gene has CDR1 MGHRA and CDR2 YSYEKL. Trimming shortened V by 2 bases and J by 4 bases, and 16 bases separated the two germline ends. This CDR3 has 16 amino acids. Here the CDR3 DNA reads TGCGCCAGCAGCCAACTAGGGGAGTGGGGGGCAGATACGCAGTATTTT. Amino acid sequence: CASSQLGEWGADTQYF.

As concerns this clone: This sample includes further DNA sequences coding for the same CDR3. This sequence joins TRBV18 and TRBJ2-5, with 10 nucleotides matching TRBD1. V lost 0 bases, J lost 5 bases, and 0 bases stayed unmatched. The CDR3 is 14 amino acids. The germline V gene encodes CDR1 KGHSH and CDR2 LQKENI. The CDR3 sequence: CASSPPGQGETQYF. The CDR3 bases are TGTGCCAGCTCACCACCGGGACAGGGGGAGACCCAGTACTTC.

The chain combines TRBV7-2 with TRBJ1-1, with a weak D call TRBD1 (5 bases). V lost 2 bases and J lost 6, with 7 bases in between. Germline CDR1 and CDR2: SGHTA and FQGNSA. The CDR3 has 12 amino acids. CDR3 sequence reads: CASSLRGAEAFF. In DNA form, the CDR3 reads TGTGCCAGCAGCTTAAGGGGCGCTGAAGCTTTCTTT.

The rearrangement uses TRBV11-2 and TRBJ1-1; TRBD1 matches 7 bases. The CDR3 runs to 14 residues. V dropped 3 bases and J dropped 4; count of bases not matched to a gene: 5. Germline CDR1 and CDR2: SGHAT and FQNNGV. CDR3 sequence reads: CASSFTGEATEAFF. DNA of the CDR3: TGTGCCAGCAGCTTCACAGGGGAAGCCACTGAAGCTTTCTTT.

V is TRBV19 and J is TRBJ1-2; 11 positions match TRBD1. Germline CDR1 and CDR2: LNHDA and SQIVND (reference sequence). V dropped 9 bases and J dropped 5; count of bases not matched to a gene: 8. The CDR3 loop spans 14 amino acids. CDR3 nucleotide sequence: TGTGCCAGGCATAACGGGACAGGGGGTTATGGCTACACCTTC. Translated: CARHNGTGGYGYTF.

V and J are TRBV7-9 and TRBJ1-2; D is possibly TRBD1 (6 bases). Germline assignment: CDR1 SEHNR and CDR2 FQNEAQ (reference sequence). Trimming took 1 base from V and 1 from J, leaving 16 bases between them. The CDR3 is made up of 17 amino acids. As DNA, the CDR3 is TGTGCCAGCAGCTTAGTTGCGGGGGGCCAGAGTAACTATGGCTACACCTTC. This codes for CASSLVAGGQSNYGYTF. The whole variable domain, filled in from reference TRBV7-9 and TRBJ1-2, reads DTGVSQNPRHKITKRGQNVTFRCDPISEHNRLYWYRQTLGQGPEFLTYFQNEAQLEKSRLLSDRFSAERPKGSFSTLEIQRTEQGDSAMYLCASSLVAGGQSNYGYTFGSGTRLTVV.

This clone came up a few times. The chain joins TRBV7-2 to TRBJ1-5; 9 positions match TRBD1. The V gene end was trimmed by 1 base and the J gene end by 8 bases; junction bases not matched to a gene: 0. Germline CDR1 reads SGHTA; CDR2 reads FQGNSA. The CDR3 covers 13 residues. CDR3 amino acids: CASSLGQGEPQHF. CDR3 nucleotides: TGTGCCAGCAGCTTAGGACAGGGGGAGCCCCAGCATTTT. Full variable domain (rest looked up from reference TRBV7-2 and TRBJ1-5): GAGVSQSPSNKVTEKGKDVELRCDPISGHTALYWYRQSLGQGLEFLIYFQGNSAPDKSGLPSDRFSAERTGGSVSTLTIQRTQQEDSAVYLCASSLGQGEPQHFGDGTRLSIL.

This chain uses TRBV2 with TRBJ1-4; TRBD1 might be the D (6 bases). The germline V and J ends were trimmed by 3 bases and 0 bases, with 8 bases remaining between them. The germline V gene encodes CDR1 SNHLY and CDR2 FYNNEI. CDR3 size: 15 residues. Here the CDR3 DNA reads TGTGCCAGCAGTGACGCAGGGGCAACTAATGAAAAACTGTTTTTT. Translated: CASSDAGATNEKLFF.

The chain combines TRBV6-5 with TRBJ2-5; D may be TRBD2 (6 bases). The length of the CDR3 is 13 residues. The V end lost 6 bases, the J end lost 1 base, and 9 bases lay between the germline ends. CDR1 and CDR2 from the germline V gene are MNHEY and SVGAGI. This chain's CDR3 is CASRGGVQETQYF. The CDR3 nucleotides read TGTGCCAGCAGGGGGGGTGTCCAAGAGACCCAGTACTTC.

The chain employs TRBV7-2 and TRBJ2-5; possibly TRBD2 for D (6 bases). The CDR3 contains 15 residues. CDR1 is SGHTA and CDR2 is FQGNSA in the germline V gene. Trimming pared 4 bases from V and 5 bases from J, leaving 17 bases between. In nucleotides, the CDR3 is TGTGCCAGCAGCTCCTCCGGGTTCGCGGGGGAGACCCAGTACTTC. This encodes CASSSSGFAGETQYF.

The chain couples TRBV4-1 to TRBJ1-3; 9 nucleotides match TRBD1. CDR3 length: 14 residues. V dropped 4 bases and J dropped 4; count of bases not matched to a gene: 2. Germline lookup yields CDR1 MGHRA and CDR2 YSYEKL. CDR3 amino acids: CASSRTGVGNTIYF. For the CDR3, the DNA is TGCGCCAGCAGCCGGACAGGGGTAGGAAACACCATATATTTT.

V usage is TRBV19 and J usage is TRBJ1-6, with D uncertain. The CDR3 has 16 amino acids. Trimming shortened V by 5 bases and J by 0 bases, and 11 bases separated the two germline ends. Germline lookup yields CDR1 LNHDA and CDR2 SQIVND (reference sequence). CDR3 DNA: TGTGCCAGTAGTGTCACCGGGATCTCCTATAATTCACCCCTCCACTTT. Its protein is CASSVTGISYNSPLHF. The variable domain in full, with the rest retrieved from reference TRBV19 and TRBJ1-6, is DGGITQSPKYLFRKEGQNVTLSCEQNLNHDAMYWYRQDPGQGLRLIYYSQIVNDFQKGDIAEGYSVSREKKESFPLTVTSAQKNPTAFYLCASSVTGISYNSPLHFGNGTRLTVT.

V is TRBV5-1 and J is TRBJ1-1, with D possibly being TRBD1 (5 bases). This CDR3 region has 13 residues. Germline CDR1 reads SGHRS; CDR2 reads YFSETQ. V was clipped by 5 bases and J by 3 bases, with 11 bases between them. The CDR3 is CASRSLGDTEAFF. CDR3 sequence (DNA): TGCGCCAGCAGGAGCCTAGGGGACACTGAAGCTTTCTTT.

The chain is built from TRBV19 and TRBJ2-7; TRBD1 matches at 10 bases. CDR1 LNHDA and CDR2 SQIVND come from the germline V gene (reference sequence). This CDR3 comprises 15 residues. Trimming took 6 bases from V and 0 from J; bases not matched to a gene: 5. The CDR3 DNA reads as TGTGCCAGTAGGCAGGGACAGGGGCTCTCCTACGAGCAGTACTTC. It specifies CASRQGQGLSYEQYF.

In nucleotides, the CDR3 is TGTGCCTGGAGTAGCAGGGGGCTCGGTAATTCACCCCTCCACTTT. It specifies CAWSSRGLGNSPLHF. The V call is TRBV30, the J call TRBJ1-6; 8 nucleotides match TRBD1. Germline V lookup: CDR1 GTSNPN, CDR2 SVGIG (reference sequence). The CDR3 sequence is 15 residues long. Trimming took 2 bases from V and 6 from J; bases not matched to a gene: 6.

The chain recombines TRBV7-2 with TRBJ2-7, with a tentative D call TRBD2 (6 bases). V was trimmed by 3 bases and J by 2 bases, leaving 11 bases between them. CDR3 length equals 14 residues. Germline assignment: CDR1 SGHTA and CDR2 FQGNSA. The chain's CDR3 is CASSFSGGAYEQYF. CDR3 nucleotide sequence: TGTGCCAGCAGCTTTTCCGGGGGTGCCTACGAGCAGTACTTC.

This sequence joins TRBV7-2 and TRBJ2-7; D not certain. Germline-derived CDR1 and CDR2 are SGHTA and FQGNSA. Trimming left V 2 bases short and J 7 bases short, with 6 bases between. CDR3 size: 11 residues. The CDR3 is CASSLSEEQYF. The DNA of the CDR3 is TGTGCCAGCAGCTTATCTGAGGAGCAGTACTTC.

The rearrangement uses TRBV29-1 and TRBJ1-2; 8 bases align to TRBD1. V was clipped by 7 bases and J by 7 bases; unmatched bases: 8. Germline V CDR1 and CDR2: SQVTM, ANQGSEA. This CDR3 comprises 12 residues. Here the CDR3 reads CSAGTGFRGYTF. CDR3 coding DNA: TGCAGCGCAGGGACAGGTTTTCGTGGCTACACCTTC.

This clone was picked up one time. This chain connects TRBV6-5 to TRBJ1-6; tentatively, D is TRBD1 (6 bases). This CDR3 contains 15 residues. The germline V gene has CDR1 MNHEY and CDR2 SVGAGI. V was shortened by 8 bases and J by 5 bases, with 16 bases between the two germline ends. The CDR3 DNA is TGTGCCAGCGTCTTCCGGGACACCCATAATTCACCCCTCCACTTT. Its protein product is CASVFRDTHNSPLHF.

The V gene is TRBV5-1, the J gene TRBJ2-7; 8 bases align to TRBD1. Germline values: CDR1 SGHRS, CDR2 YFSETQ. The CDR3 has 15 residues. Unmatched junction bases numbered 2, after V lost 0 bases and J lost 0 bases. The CDR3 region has the DNA TGCGCCAGCAGCTTGGGGACAGGGAGCTCCTACGAGCAGTACGTC. It encodes CASSLGTGSSYEQYV.